One sample yielded the 21 T cell receptor beta chains listed below, sequenced in a study of blood T cell repertoires in COVID-19. TCRdb's table, derived via immunoSEQ multiplex PCR, lists solely in-frame clones and lacks some. The repertoire includes 310,000 or so clones, 87% of them detected once, and 8.9% sits in the top ten. Sequencing was performed on PBMCs or T cells enriched from blood (not recorded which). All receptors derive from a woman aged 18-29 years who had recovered from COVID-19.

This chain links TRBV7-3 with TRBJ2-1; 11 bases agree with TRBD2. The junction had 1 base not matched to a gene; V was cut back by 5 bases and J by 1 base. The CDR3 consists of 15 residues. From germline, CDR1 is SGHTA and CDR2 FQGTGA. CDR3 DNA: TGTGCCAGCAGCATAGCGGGAGGGTCCTACAATGAGCAGTTCTTC. Its protein is CASSIAGGSYNEQFF.

The gene calls are TRBV29-1 and TRBJ1-1; D not certain. CDR3 length equals 14 residues. Trimming pared 4 bases from V and 6 bases from J, leaving 18 bases between. Germline values: CDR1 SQVTM, CDR2 ANQGSEA. In DNA form, the CDR3 reads TGCAGCGTTGGATCCGGATTTGGCGGCCCTGAAGCTTTCTTT. Protein product: CSVGSGFGGPEAFF.

The chain recombines TRBV28 with TRBJ1-2, with D possibly being TRBD1 (5 bases). This CDR3 has 15 residues. Germline values: CDR1 MDHEN, CDR2 SYDVKM. V lost 6 bases and J lost 4, with 18 bases in between. CDR3: CASRRGGFDSYGYTF. In DNA, the CDR3 is TGTGCCAGCAGACGAGGCGGATTCGACAGCTATGGCTACACCTTC.

On this clone itself: Other DNA variants within this sample encode the same CDR3. The V and J genes are TRBV28 and TRBJ1-1; TRBD1 is a possible D gene (6 bases). From germline, CDR1 is MDHEN and CDR2 SYDVKM. The CDR3 has 13 residues. The germline V and J ends were trimmed by 3 bases and 4 bases, with 9 bases remaining between them. The CDR3 DNA is TGTGCCAGCAGTTTCGGGACATCCACTGAAGCTTTCTTT. Its translation is CASSFGTSTEAFF. Full variable domain (remainder filled in from reference TRBV28 and TRBJ1-1): DVKVTQSSRYLVKRTGEKVFLECVQDMDHENMFWYRQDPGLGLRLIYFSYDVKMKEKGDIPEGYSVSREKKERFSLILESASTNQTSMYLCASSFGTSTEAFFGQGTRLTVV.

This clone occurred a few times. This chain connects TRBV5-4 to TRBJ1-3; no clear D gene. Germline lookup yields CDR1 SGHNT and CDR2 YYREEE (reference sequence). V was shortened by 5 bases and J by 3 bases, with 6 bases between the two germline ends. There are 12 residues in the CDR3. This CDR3 reads CASSVRGNTIYF. The CDR3 bases are TGTGCCAGCAGTGTCCGTGGAAACACCATATATTTT.

CDR3 in amino acids: CASSLGGNNSPLHF. The CDR3, as DNA: TGTGCCAGCAGTTTGGGGGGAAATAATTCACCCCTCCACTTT. This sequence joins TRBV28 and TRBJ1-6, with D tentatively TRBD1 (5 bases). V lost 3 bases to trimming and J lost 5 bases, with 8 bases between them. This CDR3 region has 14 residues. Germline V gene data show CDR1 as MDHEN and CDR2 as SYDVKM. The variable domain in full, completed from reference TRBV28 and TRBJ1-6, reads DVKVTQSSRYLVKRTGEKVFLECVQDMDHENMFWYRQDPGLGLRLIYFSYDVKMKEKGDIPEGYSVSREKKERFSLILESASTNQTSMYLCASSLGGNNSPLHFGNGTRLTVT.

V is TRBV5-4 and J is TRBJ1-2, with TRBD1 identical over 7 bases. The CDR3 length is 14 residues. After removal of 2 bases from V and 4 bases from J, the junction contained 5 bases not matched to a gene. CDR1 is SGHNT, CDR2 YYREEE, per germline (reference sequence). The CDR3 nucleotides are TGTGCCAGCAGCTTAGGAACAGGGGCCTATGGCTACACCTTC. This sequence encodes CASSLGTGAYGYTF.

V and J are TRBV21-1 and TRBJ1-5; TRBD1 reflects the table's D call only, with no check against the DNA. TRBV21-1 is described as a pseudogene. This CDR3 is 20 amino acids long. The CDR3 sequence is CASKEGAPLKEAYSNQPQHF. In DNA, the CDR3 is TGTGCCAGCAAGGAGGGGGCCCCCCTTAAGGAGGCTTATAGCAATCAGCCCCAGCATTTT.

J is TRBJ1-2 and V is TRBV7-8, with 7 positions matching TRBD1. Germline V gene data show CDR1 as SGHVS and CDR2 as FQNEAQ. This CDR3 spans 17 amino acids. After removal of 5 bases from V and 4 bases from J, the junction contained 16 bases not matched to a gene. The CDR3 DNA reads as TGTGCCAGCAGCGTCCGGGACAGACCGATGACTAGCTATGGCTACACCTTC. It specifies CASSVRDRPMTSYGYTF. The whole variable domain, remainder taken from reference TRBV7-8 and TRBJ1-2, is GAGVSQSPRYKVAKRGQDVALRCDPISGHVSLFWYQQALGQGPEFLTYFQNEAQLDKSGLPSDRFFAERPEGSVSTLKIQRTQQEDSAVYLCASSVRDRPMTSYGYTFGSGTRLTVV.

This chain joins TRBV9 and TRBJ2-1, with 14 bases identical to TRBD2. V lost 3 bases to trimming and J lost 5 bases; unmatched junction nucleotides: 1. The CDR3 contains 15 residues. Germline V lookup: CDR1 SGDLS, CDR2 YYNGEE. In nucleotides, the CDR3 is TGTGCCAGCAGCGGGACTAGCGGGAGGAACAATGAGCAGTTCTTC. It yields the protein CASSGTSGRNNEQFF.

This CDR3 is CASGGQGGYTF. The DNA of the CDR3 is TGTGCCAGTGGAGGACAGGGGGGCTACACCTTC. This rearrangement joins TRBV19 to TRBJ1-2; 9 nucleotides line up with TRBD1. The CDR3 sequence is 11 residues long. CDR1 is LNHDA, CDR2 SQIVND, per germline (reference sequence). J was trimmed by 8 bases and V by 8 bases; bases with no gene match: 3.

The chain couples TRBV29-1 to TRBJ2-6; weak D call: TRBD1 (6 bases). With 3 bases removed from V and 0 bases from J, the gap between germline ends came to 6 bases. This CDR3 contains 14 residues. Germline CDR1 SQVTM, CDR2 ANQGSEA. CDR3 in amino acids: CSVEDSSGANVLTF. The CDR3 DNA follows: TGCAGCGTTGAGGACAGCTCTGGGGCCAACGTCCTGACTTTC. The variable domain in full, completed from reference TRBV29-1 and TRBJ2-6, reads SAVISQKPSRDICQRGTSLTIQCQVDSQVTMMFWYRQQPGQSLTLIATANQGSEATYESGFVIDKFPISRPNLTFSTLTVSNMSPEDSSIYLCSVEDSSGANVLTFGAGSRLTVL.

This rearrangement joins TRBV11-2 to TRBJ1-2, with D unclear. This CDR3 spans 12 amino acids. Between the trimmed V and J ends, which lost 1 base and 5 bases, there was a span of 5 bases. Germline assignment: CDR1 SGHAT and CDR2 FQNNGV. In nucleotides, the CDR3 is TGTGCCAGCAGCTTAGGCGATTATGGCTACACCTTC. Translated: CASSLGDYGYTF. The variable domain in full, completed from reference TRBV11-2 and TRBJ1-2, reads EAGVAQSPRYKIIEKRQSVAFWCNPISGHATLYWYQQILGQGPKLLIQFQNNGVVDDSQLPKDRFSAERLKGVDSTLKIQPAKLEDSAVYLCASSLGDYGYTFGSGTRLTVV.

The chain has TRBV28 and TRBJ2-5; 7 nucleotides line up with TRBD1. CDR1 and CDR2 from the germline V gene are MDHEN and SYDVKM. J was trimmed by 2 bases and V by 6 bases; bases with no gene match: 9. This CDR3 region has 15 residues. The CDR3 is CASSPGDREQETQYF. CDR3 nucleotides: TGTGCCAGCAGCCCTGGTGACAGGGAACAAGAGACCCAGTACTTC.

This rearrangement joins TRBV7-2 to TRBJ1-4; 7 nucleotides agree with TRBD1. Trimming removed 6 bases from V and 11 bases from J; junction bases left unmatched: 15. The CDR3 is 15 residues long. Germline CDR1 is SGHTA and CDR2 is FQGNSA. CDR3 sequence: CASRPRQGSSFKLFF. CDR3 DNA sequence: TGTGCCAGCAGACCGAGACAGGGTTCAAGTTTTAAACTGTTTTTT.

This chain joins TRBV6-2 or TRBV6-3 and TRBJ2-7; TRBD2 agrees at 8 bases. The CDR3 extends over 15 amino acids. V trimming: 0 bases; J trimming: 6 bases; junction bases outside the gene matches: 7. Per germline, CDR1 MNHEY and CDR2 SVGEGT. CDR3 amino acids: CASSYSIREGLEQYF. CDR3 DNA sequence: TGTGCCAGCAGTTACTCGATACGGGAGGGCCTCGAGCAGTACTTC.

This clone has only one observation. The chain has TRBV7-2 and TRBJ2-3, with 10 nucleotides matching TRBD2. The CDR3 runs 18 residues. The germline V gene encodes CDR1 SGHTA and CDR2 FQGNSA. The V segment lost 0 bases and the J segment 4 bases; nucleotides outside the gene matches: 10. This chain's CDR3 is CASSLAIAGGVQADTQYF. DNA for the CDR3: TGTGCCAGCAGCTTAGCGATAGCGGGGGGCGTGCAGGCAGATACGCAGTATTTT. The entire variable domain, with the rest obtained from reference TRBV7-2 and TRBJ2-3, is as follows: GAGVSQSPSNKVTEKGKDVELRCDPISGHTALYWYRQSLGQGLEFLIYFQGNSAPDKSGLPSDRFSAERTGGSVSTLTIQRTQQEDSAVYLCASSLAIAGGVQADTQYFGPGTRLTVL.

The chain joins TRBV10-3 to TRBJ2-5; 13 nucleotides align to TRBD2. CDR3 size: 14 residues. Germline-derived CDR1 and CDR2 are ENHRY and SYGVKD. The ends lost 11 bases at V and 5 bases at J; junction bases unmatched: 8. CDR3 sequence reads: CASGLAGVEETQYF. DNA of the CDR3: TGTGCCTCTGGACTAGCGGGAGTTGAGGAGACCCAGTACTTC.

The V call is TRBV29-1, the J call TRBJ1-4; 8 nucleotides align to TRBD1. Germline loops: CDR1 SQVTM, CDR2 ANQGSEA. The V and J ends lost 3 bases and 6 bases, in that order; junction bases with no gene match: 6. The CDR3 extends over 14 amino acids. CDR3 loop: CSVDPGQGYEKLFF. The CDR3 bases are TGCAGCGTTGACCCCGGACAGGGTTATGAAAAACTGTTTTTT.

J is TRBJ2-7 and V is TRBV7-6; 10 nucleotides match TRBD1. V lost 0 bases and J lost 3; bases outside the gene matches: 2. The CDR3 consists of 15 residues. The germline gives CDR1 SGHVS, CDR2 FNYEAQ. The chain's CDR3 is CASSLAGTGDYEQYF. CDR3 nucleotide sequence: TGTGCCAGCAGCTTAGCAGGGACAGGGGACTACGAGCAGTACTTC.

The chain joins TRBV7-8 to TRBJ2-7; 7 nucleotides align to TRBD2. Trimming took 7 bases from V and 6 from J; bases not matched to a gene: 12. Germline V gives CDR1 SGHVS, CDR2 FQNEAQ. This CDR3 is built from 14 residues. This chain's CDR3 is CASTPDTSVREQYF. In nucleotides, the CDR3 is TGTGCCAGCACCCCAGACACTAGCGTGCGCGAGCAGTACTTC. Drawing the rest from reference TRBV7-8 and TRBJ2-7, the complete variable domain is GAGVSQSPRYKVAKRGQDVALRCDPISGHVSLFWYQQALGQGPEFLTYFQNEAQLDKSGLPSDRFFAERPEGSVSTLKIQRTQQEDSAVYLCASTPDTSVREQYFGPGTRLTVT.